A single sample gave rise to the 25 T cell receptor beta chains below, sequenced in a study of T cells after yellow fever vaccination. TCRdb fed the 5' RACE reads into MiXCR, producing one record per CDR3 protein. Among hundreds of thousands of distinct CDR3 sequences listed, about 12% were seen once. This specimen was PBMCs, taken on the day of the yellow fever booster vaccination. These TCRs come from a man aged 25 to 40 who received the YFV17D yellow fever vaccine.

The V and J genes are TRBV12-3 or TRBV12-4 and TRBJ2-7; 9 bases are shared with TRBD2. The V and J ends lost 5 bases and 3 bases, in that order; junction bases with no gene match: 5. CDR3 length: 14 residues. The CDR3: CASSPSGIGYEQYF. The CDR3 DNA is TGTGCCAGCAGTCCTAGCGGGATCGGCTACGAGCAGTACTTC.

This clonotype has a handful of counts. The chain is built from TRBV7-8 and TRBJ2-3; TRBD2 matches at 11 bases. The J segment lost 6 bases and the V segment lost 2 bases, leaving 13 bases of the junction unmatched. CDR3 length: 18 residues. The germline CDR1 and CDR2 sequences are SGHVS and FQNEAQ. CDR3 in amino acids: CASSLNRVLAGGRDTQYF. CDR3 nucleotide sequence: TGTGCCAGCAGCTTAAATCGGGTTTTAGCGGGAGGGAGGGATACGCAGTATTTT.

The rearrangement joins TRBV20-1 to TRBJ2-7; D may be TRBD1 or TRBD2 (5 bases each). The length of the CDR3 is 10 residues. V gave up 5 bases and J gave up 7 bases, with 9 bases separating them. Germline CDR1 reads DFQATT; CDR2 reads SNEGSKA (reference sequence). The CDR3 nucleotides are TGCAGTGCTCTCGGGGCAGAGCAGTACTTC. Protein: CSALGAEQYF.

V usage is TRBV20-1 and J usage is TRBJ2-5; D is unclear. V was trimmed by 5 bases and J by 1 base, leaving 8 bases between them. Germline V lookup: CDR1 DFQATT, CDR2 SNEGSKA (reference sequence). This CDR3 region has 12 residues. CDR3 coding DNA: TGCAGTGCTCTTACATCCCAAGAGACCCAGTACTTC. It yields the protein CSALTSQETQYF.

This clonotype was counted a few times. V and J are TRBV7-2 and TRBJ2-5, with unresolved D. The CDR3 consists of 14 residues. The V gene lost 0 bases and the J gene lost 5 bases, with 10 bases spanning the gap. The germline V gene has CDR1 SGHTA and CDR2 FQGNSA. The CDR3 nucleotides are TGTGCCAGCAGCTTAGCAAGCGCGGTGGAGACCCAGTACTTC. Translating gives CASSLASAVETQYF.

The V gene is TRBV20-1, the J gene TRBJ2-7, with TRBD1 matching over 10 bases. CDR1 and CDR2 from the germline V gene are DFQATT and SNEGSKA (reference sequence). This CDR3 has 16 residues. V lost 4 bases, J lost 7 bases, and 16 bases stayed unmatched. In DNA form, the CDR3 reads TGCAGTGCTATCCCCGACAGGGGGCGCGGGCAAAGAGAGCAGTACTTC. Translating gives CSAIPDRGRGQREQYF.

J is TRBJ2-5 and V is TRBV5-4; 9 nucleotides agree with TRBD2. With V trimmed by 4 bases and J by 0 bases, 4 bases remained unmatched. The length of the CDR3 is 15 residues. Germline values: CDR1 SGHNT, CDR2 YYREEE (reference sequence). In DNA, the CDR3 is TGTGCCAGCAGCCAGACTAGCGGAGACCAAGAGACCCAGTACTTC. Protein: CASSQTSGDQETQYF.

A few counts support this clonotype. The chain joins TRBV7-9 to TRBJ1-2; D is undetermined. From germline, CDR1 is SEHNR and CDR2 FQNEAQ (reference sequence). Between the trimmed V and J ends, which lost 1 base and 5 bases, there was a span of 17 bases. This CDR3 has 16 amino acids. The CDR3 spells CASSLGEGTSWYGYTF. The CDR3 DNA is TGTGCCAGCAGCTTAGGAGAGGGAACTTCTTGGTATGGCTACACCTTC.

This clonotype was counted ten times or more. V is TRBV18 and J is TRBJ2-3, with no clear D. The CDR3 consists of 13 residues. From germline, CDR1 is KGHSH and CDR2 LQKENI. The V gene lost 0 bases and the J gene lost 4 bases, with 5 bases spanning the gap. For the CDR3, the DNA is TGTGCCAGCTCACCACCCATGGCAGATACGCAGTATTTT. It encodes CASSPPMADTQYF.

The chain is built from TRBV29-1 and TRBJ2-1; a possible D gene is TRBD2 (6 bases). Germline CDR1 is SQVTM and CDR2 is ANQGSEA. The CDR3 extends over 14 amino acids. Trimming cost V 5 bases and J 5 bases, with 16 bases left between them. The CDR3 protein is CSVSTGVINNEQFF. The CDR3 DNA follows: TGCAGCGTTTCCACGGGAGTTATAAACAATGAGCAGTTCTTC.

This chain links TRBV7-9 with TRBJ2-5; 8 bases match TRBD2. V was pared by 4 bases and J by 2 bases, with 12 bases of the junction left unmatched. CDR3 size: 17 residues. Germline CDR1 SEHNR, CDR2 FQNEAQ (reference sequence). The DNA for the CDR3 is TGTGCCAGCAGCTCCGAGCGGCTAGCGGGCAAGCAAGAGACCCAGTACTTC. Translated, it gives CASSSERLAGKQETQYF.

In its sample, this clonotype was seen a few times. The chain carries TRBV12-3 or TRBV12-4 and TRBJ2-1; D unresolved. The CDR3 contains 14 residues. Trimming stripped 8 bases from V and 6 bases from J, with 17 bases between. CDR3 DNA: TGTGCCAGCCGAAAAAAGGGCGGTCGCAATGAGCAGTTCTTC. This translates into CASRKKGGRNEQFF.

The J gene is TRBJ1-5, the V gene TRBV9, with D tentatively TRBD1 (5 bases). Germline CDR1 is SGDLS and CDR2 is YYNGEE. The CDR3 runs 15 residues. The ends were cut back, 1 base at V and 6 bases at J, with 14 bases in the middle. The CDR3 sequence: CASSVNVGDTQPQHF. CDR3 bases: TGTGCCAGCAGCGTAAATGTAGGGGATACTCAGCCCCAGCATTTT.

The V gene is TRBV19, the J gene TRBJ2-1, with 12 positions matching TRBD2. The ends lost 4 bases at V and 3 bases at J; junction bases unmatched: 4. There are 16 residues in the CDR3. The germline V gene encodes CDR1 LNHDA and CDR2 SQIVND (reference sequence). CDR3 amino acids: CASSRRTSGVYNEQFF. The CDR3 DNA follows: TGTGCCAGTAGTAGGAGGACTAGCGGGGTCTACAATGAGCAGTTCTTC.

The V call is TRBV5-4, the J call TRBJ2-5, with 10 bases that match TRBD2. With 5 bases clipped from V and 3 bases from J, the junction kept 10 bases outside the gene matches. The CDR3 has 16 amino acids. CDR1 and CDR2 (germline): SGHNT, YYREEE (reference sequence). CDR3 sequence (DNA): TGTGCCAGCAGTGCCCCCTCCACTAGCGGGAAAGAGACCCAGTACTTC. Translation gives CASSAPSTSGKETQYF.

This clonotype was recorded many times. The CDR3 reads CASSLAGGGYEQYF. The CDR3, as DNA: TGTGCCAGCAGCTTAGCGGGAGGGGGATACGAGCAGTACTTC. This chain joins TRBV7-9 and TRBJ2-7, with a tentative D call TRBD2 (7 bases). The CDR3 consists of 14 residues. The germline CDR1 and CDR2 sequences are SEHNR and FQNEAQ (reference sequence). V was cut by 0 bases and J by 4 bases, with 10 bases left in between.

V and J are TRBV4-3 and TRBJ2-6; D is ambiguous. The CDR3 is 15 amino acids. Trimming removed 0 bases from V and 2 bases from J, with 5 bases in between. Germline V gives CDR1 LGHNA, CDR2 YSLEER. CDR3 in amino acids: CASSQEWAGANVLTF. CDR3 nucleotides: TGCGCCAGCAGCCAAGAATGGGCTGGGGCCAACGTCCTGACTTTC.

This clonotype was counted only a few times. V gene TRBV6-1 combines with J gene TRBJ2-7, with D uncertain. Per germline, CDR1 MNHNS and CDR2 SASEGT. This CDR3 is 13 amino acids long. Between the trimmed V and J ends, which lost 6 bases and 2 bases, there was a span of 11 bases. The CDR3 is CASRHGSAYEQYF. The DNA for the CDR3 is TGTGCCAGCAGACACGGGTCGGCCTACGAGCAGTACTTC.

The chain joins TRBV11-2 to TRBJ2-2, with a weak D call TRBD2 (5 bases). This CDR3 has 18 amino acids. V gave up 4 bases and J gave up 2 bases, with 20 bases separating them. Looked up from germline, CDR1 is SGHAT and CDR2 is FQNNGV. The chain's CDR3 is CASSSKVGGSINTGELFF. The CDR3 bases are TGTGCCAGCAGCTCCAAAGTGGGTGGGAGTATTAACACCGGGGAGCTGTTTTTT.

This clonotype appeared a single time. V and J are TRBV18 and TRBJ2-7; D uncertain. Trimming took off 2 bases at V and 8 bases at J, with 13 bases between the two ends. Germline V CDR1 and CDR2: KGHSH, LQKENI. The CDR3 is made up of 13 amino acids. The DNA of the CDR3 is TGTGCCAGCTCACCATCGGACGGAGAACAGCAGTACTTC. It encodes CASSPSDGEQQYF.

This clonotype was found a few times. The chain uses TRBV7-9 and TRBJ2-4, with D tentatively TRBD2 (5 bases). This CDR3 spans 16 amino acids. The V and J ends lost 4 bases and 0 bases respectively, with 13 bases between them. Germline assignment: CDR1 SEHNR and CDR2 FQNEAQ (reference sequence). The CDR3 reads CASSSQEAVAKNIQYF. The CDR3 region has the DNA TGTGCCAGCAGCTCCCAGGAGGCAGTAGCCAAAAACATTCAGTACTTC.

The table lists this clonotype with many counts. The chain is built from TRBV2 and TRBJ1-1; 7 bases map to TRBD1. Germline CDR1 and CDR2: SNHLY and FYNNEI. Germline trimming cut 6 bases from V and 1 base from J; bases unmatched to any gene: 11. This CDR3 is built from 16 residues. The CDR3: CASSNRGARGNTEAFF. The CDR3 region has the DNA TGTGCCAGCAGCAACAGGGGAGCGCGTGGGAACACTGAAGCTTTCTTT. Full variable domain (missing parts from reference TRBV2 and TRBJ1-1): EPEVTQTPSHQVTQMGQEVILRCVPISNHLYFYWYRQILGQKVEFLVSFYNNEISEKSEIFDDQFSVERPDGSNFTLKIRSTKLEDSAMYFCASSNRGARGNTEAFFGQGTRLTVV.

This clonotype was detected only a few times. The genes are TRBV15 and TRBJ2-5; tentatively, D is TRBD1 (6 bases). Trimming shortened V by 0 bases and J by 1 base, and 18 bases separated the two germline ends. There are 18 residues in the CDR3. Germline values: CDR1 LNHNV, CDR2 YYDKDF (reference sequence). CDR3 loop: CATSRDRGNTNLQETQYF. The DNA for the CDR3 is TGTGCCACCAGCAGAGACAGGGGAAATACAAACCTCCAAGAGACCCAGTACTTC.

The chain carries TRBV7-9 and TRBJ2-5; tentatively, D is TRBD2 (6 bases). Trimming shortened V by 5 bases and J by 7 bases, and 14 bases separated the two germline ends. CDR3 length equals 13 residues. The germline V gene encodes CDR1 SEHNR and CDR2 FQNEAQ (reference sequence). This CDR3 is CASSKRETGTQYF. The CDR3 DNA follows: TGTGCCAGCAGCAAACGGGAGACGGGGACCCAGTACTTC. The full variable domain, rest sourced from reference TRBV7-9 and TRBJ2-5, is DTGVSQNPRHKITKRGQNVTFRCDPISEHNRLYWYRQTLGQGPEFLTYFQNEAQLEKSRLLSDRFSAERPKGSFSTLEIQRTEQGDSAMYLCASSKRETGTQYFGPGTRLLVL.

This clonotype occurred a few times. This rearrangement joins TRBV3-1 to TRBJ2-7; no definite D call. Between the trimmed V and J ends, which lost 2 bases and 4 bases, there was a span of 9 bases. CDR1 LGHDT and CDR2 YNNKEL come from the germline V gene (reference sequence). CDR3 length equals 13 residues. The CDR3 protein is CASSQPEPYEQYF. CDR3 sequence (DNA): TGTGCCAGCAGCCAACCCGAACCATACGAGCAGTACTTC.